The clone carrying this T cell receptor beta chain came up many times. Its antigen is unknown. Germline assignment: CDR1 SGHAT and CDR2 FQNNGV. This CDR3 is built from 14 residues. Between the trimmed V and J ends, which lost 5 bases and 6 bases, there was a span of 14 bases. Original handling: It was from CDR3 differences across clinicopathological groups that a distant-metastasis classifier for papillary thyroid cancer was built. Using MiXCR, TCRdb re-called clones from the PCR reads. It is TCRdb's table, rather than the study itself, that gives the V and J calls and clone size. The sample includes 45,000 to 65,000 clones, roughly 18% of them seen just once. Patients were all untreated before their thyroid surgery. The data were taken from a study of metastatic and nonmetastatic thyroid tumors. Whole-study context: The study looked at repertoires side by side in blood and in tumor or nodule tissue from malignant and benign thyroid patients.

Whole-study results and caveats: It was reported that TCR beta diversity was significantly higher in malignant thyroid tumors than benign nodules, in blood and tumor.

This clonotype originated in a female donor with papillary thyroid cancer or a benign thyroid nodule (not recorded which). Some clones in this sample may be carry-over from other donors' samples. The V and J genes are TRBV11-2 and TRBJ2-1; the D gene is possibly TRBD1 (5 bases). The source material was blood. CDR3 coding DNA: TGTGCCAGCAGCCACCAGACAGCAACCAATGAGCAGTTCTTC. The encoded protein is CASSHQTATNEQFF.